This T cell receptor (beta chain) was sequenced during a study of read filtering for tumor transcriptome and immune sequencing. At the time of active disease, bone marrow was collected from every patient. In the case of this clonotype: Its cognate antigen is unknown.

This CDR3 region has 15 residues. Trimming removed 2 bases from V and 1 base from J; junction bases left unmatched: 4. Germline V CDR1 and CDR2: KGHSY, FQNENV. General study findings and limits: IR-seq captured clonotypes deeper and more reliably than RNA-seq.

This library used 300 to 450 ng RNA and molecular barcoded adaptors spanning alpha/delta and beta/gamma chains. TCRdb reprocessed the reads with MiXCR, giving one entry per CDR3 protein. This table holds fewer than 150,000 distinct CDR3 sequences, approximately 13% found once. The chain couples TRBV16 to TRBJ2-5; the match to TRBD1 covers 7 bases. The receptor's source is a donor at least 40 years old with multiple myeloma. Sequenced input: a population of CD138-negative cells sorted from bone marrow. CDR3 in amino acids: CASSQVWDSQETQYF. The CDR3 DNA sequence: TGTGCCAGCAGCCAAGTATGGGACAGCCAAGAGACCCAGTACTTC. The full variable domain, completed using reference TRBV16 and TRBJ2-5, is GEEVAQTPKHLVRGEGQKAKLYCAPIKGHSYVFWYQQVLKNEFKFLISFQNENVFDETGMPKERFSAKCLPNSPCSLEIQATKLEDSAVYFCASSQVWDSQETQYFGPGTRLLVL.